Listed here are 27 T cell receptor beta chains from one sample, sequenced in a study of regulatory T cells in long-lasting Graves disease. Time point described: newly diagnosed GD, antithyroid drugs for less than 3 months. TCR sequences were obtained from RNA taken from PBMCs. Through Arm-PCR of CDR3 regions and iRepertoire HTBI primers, TCR beta libraries were built. From the multiplex PCR reads, TCRdb called clonotypes with MiXCR, one entry per CDR3 protein. The sample records around 240,000 distinct CDR3 sequences, approximately 18% being singletons. The sample was also linked to a second study, of T cells in Graves' hyperthyroidism and ophthalmopathy.

Sequencing used peripheral blood mononuclear cells (PBMCs), obtained at new diagnosis, from a patient treated with antithyroid drugs. These receptor sequences come from a woman aged 25 to 39 with Graves disease.

This clonotype occurred many times. The V call is TRBV18, the J call TRBJ1-1; 9 nucleotides match TRBD1. The CDR3 contains 14 residues. Germline V gene lookup returns CDR1 KGHSH and CDR2 LQKENI. The V segment lost 2 bases and the J segment 4 bases; nucleotides outside the gene matches: 2. DNA for the CDR3: TGTGCCAGCTCACCAGGACAGGGGATCACTGAAGCTTTCTTT. This encodes CASSPGQGITEAFF.

This clonotype came up many times. Written as DNA, the CDR3 is TGCGCCAGCAGCCAACCTAGCGGGAGTGCCCGCGAGAACCCTTACGAGCAGTACTTC. Its translation is CASSQPSGSARENPYEQYF. V usage is TRBV4-1 and J usage is TRBJ2-7; 10 nucleotides agree with TRBD2. The CDR3 is 19 residues long. V dropped 2 bases and J dropped 4; count of bases not matched to a gene: 17. The V gene's germline CDR1 is MGHRA and CDR2 YSYEKL.

The V gene is TRBV20-1, the J gene TRBJ2-7; TRBD2 matches at 8 bases. Trimming at V came to 0 bases and at J to 0 bases, leaving 4 bases not matched to a gene. This CDR3 comprises 15 residues. The germline gives CDR1 DFQATT, CDR2 SNEGSKA (reference sequence). The CDR3 DNA follows: TGCAGTGCTAGAGAGGCGGGGGGTTCCTCCTACGAGCAGTACTTC. The encoded protein is CSAREAGGSSYEQYF.

The chain is built from TRBV28 and TRBJ2-7, with D perhaps being TRBD1 or TRBD2 (5 bases each). Germline CDR1 MDHEN, CDR2 SYDVKM. V lost 2 bases to trimming and J lost 7 bases, with 18 bases between them. The CDR3 has 15 amino acids. Written as DNA, the CDR3 is TGTGCCAGCAGTTTAGGGGGAGCAGTTGTAAGGGAGCAGTACTTC. It yields the protein CASSLGGAVVREQYF.

This clonotype was detected many times. The chain joins TRBV6-1 to TRBJ1-1; D possibly corresponds to TRBD1 (5 bases). V dropped 0 bases and J dropped 10 bases, with 12 bases sitting between them. The germline V gene encodes CDR1 MNHNS and CDR2 SASEGT. This CDR3 comprises 13 residues. This CDR3 reads CASSEAQGLGAFF. CDR3 DNA sequence: TGTGCCAGCAGTGAAGCGCAGGGCTTGGGAGCTTTCTTT.

Comments on this clonotype: At one end the junction does not follow the germline gene, possibly because of a read error. CDR3 nucleotide sequence: TGTGCCAGCAGCCAGGGTTTTTGGGAGCTGTTTTTT. Amino acids: CASSQGFWELFF. The chain is built from TRBV5-1 and TRBJ2-2, with a weak D call TRBD1 (5 bases). This CDR3 spans 12 amino acids. The germline V gene encodes CDR1 SGHRS and CDR2 YFSETQ. Using reference TRBV5-1 and TRBJ2-2 for the parts outside the CDR3, the full variable domain is KAGVTQTPRYLIKTRGQQVTLSCSPISGHRSVSWYQQTPGQGLQFLFEYFSETQRNKGNFPGRFSGRQFSNSRSEMNVSTLELGDSALYLCASSQGFWELFFGEGSRLTVL.

This chain connects TRBV7-3 to TRBJ2-3, with 14 positions matching TRBD2. The CDR3 spans 16 residues. Germline values: CDR1 SGHTA, CDR2 FQGTGA. V lost 3 bases to trimming and J lost 2 bases; unmatched junction nucleotides: 1. The CDR3 DNA follows: TGTGCCAGCAGCTTGACTAGCGGGGGGGTCACAGATACGCAGTATTTT. This sequence encodes CASSLTSGGVTDTQYF. The whole variable domain, remainder taken from reference TRBV7-3 and TRBJ2-3, is GAGVSQTPSNKVTEKGKYVELRCDPISGHTALYWYRQSLGQGPEFLIYFQGTGAADDSGLPNDRFFAVRPEGSVSTLKIQRTERGDSAVYLCASSLTSGGVTDTQYFGPGTRLTVL.

This clonotype came up many times. V usage is TRBV6-1 and J usage is TRBJ1-6; D may be TRBD1 (5 bases). Looked up from germline, CDR1 is MNHNS and CDR2 is SASEGT. Trimming took off 6 bases at V and 7 bases at J, with 13 bases between the two ends. The CDR3 has 14 residues. CDR3 bases: TGTGCCAGCAGCGAAACCCCAGGGAATTCACCCCTCCACTTT. This encodes CASSETPGNSPLHF.

This clonotype was counted between two and nine times. The V gene is TRBV19, the J gene TRBJ1-2, with D unclear. The V gene's germline CDR1 is LNHDA and CDR2 SQIVND (reference sequence). Trimming stripped 2 bases from V and 3 bases from J, with 7 bases between. This CDR3 has 13 amino acids. The CDR3 spells CASSIKDHYGYTF. DNA for the CDR3: TGTGCCAGTAGTATAAAGGACCACTATGGCTACACCTTC.

On this clonotype itself: Mismatch with germline at one junction end may stem from a read error. The V call is TRBV20-1, the J call TRBJ1-4; D is possibly TRBD1 (6 bases). The CDR3 totals 14 residues. Germline V gives CDR1 DFQATT, CDR2 SNEGSKA (reference sequence). The CDR3 region is CSAPSDRINEKLLF. For the CDR3, the DNA is TGCAGTGCGCCGTCCGACAGGATAAATGAAAAACTGCTTTTT.

This clonotype appeared many times. This chain links TRBV12-3 or TRBV12-4 with TRBJ2-7, with 8 bases lining up with TRBD1. Germline trimming cut 7 bases from V and 3 bases from J; bases unmatched to any gene: 5. The CDR3 loop spans 13 amino acids. In nucleotides, the CDR3 is TGTGCCAGCACCCGGACAGGGAACTACGAGCAGTACTTC. Amino acid sequence: CASTRTGNYEQYF.

This clonotype occurred many times. The CDR3: CASSISGDTQYF. DNA for the CDR3: TGTGCCAGCAGCATAAGCGGAGATACGCAGTATTTT. The V gene is TRBV11-2, the J gene TRBJ2-3; D might be TRBD2 (5 bases). The V end was cut by 5 bases, the J end by 5 bases, with 8 bases between. Germline V gene lookup returns CDR1 SGHAT and CDR2 FQNNGV. CDR3 size: 12 residues.

The V gene is TRBV18, the J gene TRBJ2-1; 8 nucleotides agree with TRBD1. V was clipped by 6 bases and J by 8 bases; unmatched bases: 6. Germline V gene data show CDR1 as KGHSH and CDR2 as LQKENI. CDR3 size: 13 residues. CDR3 in amino acids: CASSPDRGDEQFF. CDR3 DNA sequence: TGTGCCAGCTCGCCAGACAGGGGCGATGAGCAGTTCTTC.

This clonotype appeared a single time. A read error may explain this, as a much larger clone is one base away. The J gene is TRBJ1-2, the V gene TRBV3-1; D gene ambiguous. This CDR3 comprises 14 residues. The V and J ends lost 4 bases and 6 bases respectively, with 15 bases between them. CDR1 and CDR2 (germline): LGHDT, YNNKEL (reference sequence). CDR3 sequence reads: CASSRMDGDHGYTF. The CDR3 nucleotides are TGTGCCAGCAGCCGAATGGATGGTGACCATGGCTACACCTTC.

The chain joins TRBV11-2 to TRBJ2-1; 10 bases line up with TRBD1. CDR1 and CDR2 (germline): SGHAT, FQNNGV. The J segment lost 7 bases and the V segment lost 5 bases, leaving 8 bases of the junction unmatched. The CDR3 is 15 residues long. This CDR3 reads CASSPGTGAGNEQFF. The CDR3 DNA sequence: TGTGCCAGCAGCCCCGGGACAGGGGCGGGTAATGAGCAGTTCTTC.

The table lists this clonotype with many counts. This rearrangement joins TRBV18 to TRBJ1-1; unclear D gene. Germline loops: CDR1 KGHSH, CDR2 LQKENI. Trimming took off 4 bases at V and 0 bases at J, with 15 bases between the two ends. The CDR3 runs to 16 residues. CDR3 sequence (DNA): TGTGCCAGCTCACTCAGACTCCTACAGTTGAACACTGAAGCTTTCTTT. Translating it yields CASSLRLLQLNTEAFF.

This clonotype was seen ten or more times. The chain is built from TRBV9 and TRBJ1-5, with 9 bases lining up with TRBD1. CDR1 and CDR2 from the germline V gene are SGDLS and YYNGEE. V gave up 4 bases and J gave up 5 bases; unmatched junction bases: 7. The CDR3 has 15 residues. CDR3 amino acids: CASSSSGTGHQPQHF. In DNA, the CDR3 is TGTGCCAGCAGCTCTTCCGGGACAGGGCATCAGCCCCAGCATTTT.

A few counts support this clonotype. Being one base from a much bigger clone, this may be a read error. The chain has TRBV7-2 and TRBJ1-1; TRBD1 is a possible D gene (6 bases). Trimming stripped 3 bases from V and 5 bases from J, with 13 bases between. The CDR3 is 14 residues long. CDR1 is SGHTA, CDR2 FQGNSA, per germline. CDR3 DNA: TGTGCCAGCAGCTTCGGAAAGGGGGTTACTGAAGCTTTCTTT. This codes for CASSFGKGVTEAFF. Together with reference TRBV7-2 and TRBJ1-1, the CDR3 gives the full variable domain: GAGVSQSPSNKVTEKGKDVELRCDPISGHTALYWYRQSLGQGLEFLIYFQGNSAPDKSGLPSDRFSAERTGGSVSTLTIQRTQQEDSAVYLCASSFGKGVTEAFFGQGTRLTVV.

This clonotype has more than one count but fewer than ten. The chain joins TRBV7-9 to TRBJ2-5, with D unresolved. Germline loops: CDR1 SEHNR, CDR2 FQNEAQ (reference sequence). CDR3 length: 11 residues. The germline V and J ends were trimmed by 10 bases and 4 bases, with 10 bases remaining between them. The DNA of the CDR3 is TGTGCCAACCAAGTGGGAGAGACCCAGTACTTC. It codes for CANQVGETQYF.

The V call is TRBV6-2 or TRBV6-3, the J call TRBJ2-1; 7 bases map to TRBD1. The germline CDR1 and CDR2 sequences are MNHEY and SVGEGT. V lost 4 bases to trimming and J lost 9 bases; unmatched junction nucleotides: 12. This CDR3 region has 15 residues. DNA of the CDR3: TGTGCCAGCAGTTCCGGGACAGTGGCGTTGGGTGAGCAGTTCTTC. Residues: CASSSGTVALGEQFF.

This clonotype was seen many times. The CDR3 DNA sequence: TGTGCCAGCAGCGTAAGCTATACAGGGGGTCGTAGGAACACTGAAGCTTTCTTT. This sequence encodes CASSVSYTGGRRNTEAFF. The V and J genes are TRBV7-3 and TRBJ1-1, with 8 positions matching TRBD1. CDR1 and CDR2 from the germline V gene are SGHTA and FQGTGA. This CDR3 has 18 amino acids. J was trimmed by 1 base and V by 5 bases; bases with no gene match: 15.

This clonotype was seen ten or more times. CDR3 region: CATSRDPWGGKTYEQYF. Here the CDR3 DNA reads TGTGCCACCAGCAGAGACCCCTGGGGGGGGAAGACCTACGAGCAGTACTTC. The chain combines TRBV15 with TRBJ2-7; 7 nucleotides match TRBD2. V lost 0 bases to trimming and J lost 2 bases; unmatched junction nucleotides: 10. CDR1 LNHNV and CDR2 YYDKDF come from the germline V gene (reference sequence). This CDR3 is 17 amino acids long.

As regards this clonotype: One base away lies a much larger clone, so this may be a sequencing read error. In this CDR3 the conserved last residue, phenylalanine or tryptophan, is missing, so a read error is likely. The rearrangement uses TRBV10-3 and TRBJ2-1; 7 bases line up with TRBD2. Germline CDR1 is ENHRY and CDR2 is SYGVKD. CDR3 length: 16 amino acids. The V gene end was trimmed by 3 bases and the J gene end by 2 bases; junction bases not matched to a gene: 7. The CDR3 DNA sequence: TGTGCCATCAGTGAAGGGGCCGGACTAGCCTACAATGAGCAGTTCTCC. Its protein product is CAISEGAGLAYNEQFS.

V usage is TRBV18 and J usage is TRBJ2-3; D may be TRBD1 (6 bases). CDR3 length: 15 residues. V dropped 3 bases and J dropped 0 bases, with 10 bases sitting between them. The V gene's germline CDR1 is KGHSH and CDR2 LQKENI. Written as DNA, the CDR3 is TGTGCCAGCTCACCCCGGGACACTAGCACAGATACGCAGTATTTT. It encodes CASSPRDTSTDTQYF.

In its sample, this clonotype was seen many times. This sequence joins TRBV28 and TRBJ1-1; 7 bases align to TRBD1. The CDR3 covers 15 residues. The J segment lost 3 bases and the V segment lost 8 bases, leaving 12 bases of the junction unmatched. From germline, CDR1 is MDHEN and CDR2 SYDVKM. CDR3 bases: TGTGCCAGCTCGGGCCGAAGGGACAGAGACACTGAAGCTTTCTTT. Translating gives CASSGRRDRDTEAFF.

This clonotype was found once. A read error is possible here, since a much larger clone lies one base away. V and J are TRBV7-7 and TRBJ1-1; possibly TRBD1 for D (5 bases). The CDR3 sequence is 16 residues long. The V gene's germline CDR1 is SSHAT and CDR2 FNYEAQ (reference sequence). This chain's CDR3 is CASNLGGEGRNTEAFF. DNA for the CDR3: TGTGCTAGCAACTTAGGAGGCGAGGGGCGGAACACTGAAGCTTTCTTT.

This clonotype was picked up many times. The chain couples TRBV18 to TRBJ2-1, with TRBD2 matching over 11 bases. CDR1 and CDR2 from the germline V gene are KGHSH and LQKENI. V shed 0 bases and J 5 bases; nucleotides not matched to a gene: 6. This CDR3 spans 17 amino acids. CDR3 nucleotide sequence: TGTGCCAGCTCACCACCGGGGGCTAGCGGGAGGCACAATGAGCAGTTCTTC. Translating gives CASSPPGASGRHNEQFF.